The T cell receptor (beta chain) described here comes from a study of beta chain features in type 1 diabetes. About the study: Regarding age, gender and cell yields, patients proved similar to healthy donors. Study-wide results and caveats: Although PCR might favor shorter templates, it would do so equally in patients and controls. TCRB CDR3s were moderately but significantly shorter in Type 1 diabetes patients in all four CD4+ subsets.

A remark on this clone: The antigen remains undetermined.

What was sequenced were expressed TCRB transcripts, since all of the isolated RNA had been reverse transcribed. TCRdb's table, derived via immunoSEQ multiplex PCR, lists solely in-frame clones and lacks some. The sample contains around 310,000 clones, 13% of which appear only once. J lost 6 bases, V lost 6 bases, and 9 bases had no gene match. The CDR3 sequence is 15 residues long. Germline V gives CDR1 LNHDA, CDR2 SQIVND (reference sequence). The clonotype was recovered from a woman aged 18-29 years with type 1 diabetes. The sample comprised naive CD4+ T cells from blood. This chain links TRBV19 with TRBJ1-5; TRBD1 matches 9 bases. CDR3 in DNA: TGTGCCAGTAGCTCGGGGACAGGGAGTAGTCAGCCCCAGCATTTT. It yields the protein CASSSGTGSSQPQHF.